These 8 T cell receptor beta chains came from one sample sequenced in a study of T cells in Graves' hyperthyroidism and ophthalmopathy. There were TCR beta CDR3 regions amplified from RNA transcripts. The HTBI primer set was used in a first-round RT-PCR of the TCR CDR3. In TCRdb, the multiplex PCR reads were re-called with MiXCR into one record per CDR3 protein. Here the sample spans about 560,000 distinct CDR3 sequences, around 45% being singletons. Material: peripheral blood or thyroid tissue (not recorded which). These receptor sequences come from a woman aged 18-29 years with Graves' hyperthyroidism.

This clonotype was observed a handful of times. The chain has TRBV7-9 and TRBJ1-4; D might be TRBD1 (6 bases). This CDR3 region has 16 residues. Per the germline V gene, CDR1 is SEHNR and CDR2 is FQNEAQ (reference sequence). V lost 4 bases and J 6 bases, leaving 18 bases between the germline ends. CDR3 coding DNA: TGTGCCAGCAGCTCCCGGCGGTGGGGGCGTGATGAAAAACTGTTTTTT. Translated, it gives CASSSRRWGRDEKLFF.

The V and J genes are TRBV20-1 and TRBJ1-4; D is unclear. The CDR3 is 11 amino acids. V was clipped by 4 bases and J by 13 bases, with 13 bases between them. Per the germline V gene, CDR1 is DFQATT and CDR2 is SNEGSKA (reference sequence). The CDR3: CSATQSGRLFF. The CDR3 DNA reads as TGCAGTGCTACCCAGAGCGGGAGACTGTTTTTT.

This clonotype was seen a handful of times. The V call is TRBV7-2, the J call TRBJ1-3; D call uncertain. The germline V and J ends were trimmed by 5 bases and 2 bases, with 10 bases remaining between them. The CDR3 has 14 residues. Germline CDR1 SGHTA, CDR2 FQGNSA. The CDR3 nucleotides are TGTGCCAGCAGCCCCACCACCACTGGAAACACCATATATTTT. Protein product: CASSPTTTGNTIYF.

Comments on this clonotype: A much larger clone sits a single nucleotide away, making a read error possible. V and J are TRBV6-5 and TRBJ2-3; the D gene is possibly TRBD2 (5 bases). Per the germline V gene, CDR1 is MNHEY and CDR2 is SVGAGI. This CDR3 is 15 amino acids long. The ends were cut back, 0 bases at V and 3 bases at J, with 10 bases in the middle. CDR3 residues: CASSYSGELTDTQYF. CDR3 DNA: TGTGCCAGCAGTTACTCGGGAGAGTTGACAGATACGCAGTATTTT.

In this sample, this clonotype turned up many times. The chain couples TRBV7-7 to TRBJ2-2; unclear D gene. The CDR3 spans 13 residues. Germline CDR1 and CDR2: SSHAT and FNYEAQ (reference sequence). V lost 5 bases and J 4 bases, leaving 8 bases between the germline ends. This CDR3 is CASSQRRTGELFF. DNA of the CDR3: TGTGCCAGCAGCCAACGTCGCACCGGGGAGCTGTTTTTT.

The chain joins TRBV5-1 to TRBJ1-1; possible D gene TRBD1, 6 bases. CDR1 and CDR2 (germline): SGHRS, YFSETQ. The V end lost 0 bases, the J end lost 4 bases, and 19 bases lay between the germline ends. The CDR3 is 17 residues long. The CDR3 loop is CASSLGPGGAGPTEAFF. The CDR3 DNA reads TGCGCCAGCAGCTTGGGCCCCGGGGGGGCAGGACCCACTGAAGCTTTCTTT.

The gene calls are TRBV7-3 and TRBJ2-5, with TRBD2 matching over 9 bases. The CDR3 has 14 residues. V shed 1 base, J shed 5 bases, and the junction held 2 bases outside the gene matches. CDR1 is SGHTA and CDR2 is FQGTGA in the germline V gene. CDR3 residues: CASSLNAGGETQYF. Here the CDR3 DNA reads TGTGCCAGCAGCTTAAATGCGGGAGGGGAGACCCAGTACTTC.

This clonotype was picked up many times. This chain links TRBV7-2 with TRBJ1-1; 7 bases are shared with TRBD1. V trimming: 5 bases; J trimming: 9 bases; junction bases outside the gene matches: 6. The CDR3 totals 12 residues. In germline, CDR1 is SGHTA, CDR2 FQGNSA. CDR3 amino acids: CASSIDRDQAFF. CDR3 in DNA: TGTGCCAGCAGCATCGACAGGGACCAAGCTTTCTTT.